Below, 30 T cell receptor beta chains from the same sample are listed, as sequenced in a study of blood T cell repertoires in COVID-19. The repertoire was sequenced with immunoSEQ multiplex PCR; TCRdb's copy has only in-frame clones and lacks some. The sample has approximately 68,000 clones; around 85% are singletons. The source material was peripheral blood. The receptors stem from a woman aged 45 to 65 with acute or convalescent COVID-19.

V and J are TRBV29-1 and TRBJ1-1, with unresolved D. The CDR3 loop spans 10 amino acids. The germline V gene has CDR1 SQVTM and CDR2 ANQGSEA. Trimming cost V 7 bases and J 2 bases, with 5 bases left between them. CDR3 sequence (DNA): TGCAGCGGTGTAAACACTGAAGCTTTCTTT. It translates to CSGVNTEAFF.

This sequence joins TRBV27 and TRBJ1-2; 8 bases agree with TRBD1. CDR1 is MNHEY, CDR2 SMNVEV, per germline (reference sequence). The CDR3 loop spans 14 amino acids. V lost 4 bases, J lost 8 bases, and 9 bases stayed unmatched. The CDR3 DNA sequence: TGTGCCAGCAGTTCCGGACAGGGTCAGAACGGCTACACCTTC. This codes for CASSSGQGQNGYTF.

CDR3 sequence (DNA): TGTGCCAGCAGTTCCAATCGAGATAACATTCAGTACTTC. Translation: CASSSNRDNIQYF. V and J are TRBV12-3 or TRBV12-4 and TRBJ2-4; D gene unclear. Trimming removed 4 bases from V and 7 bases from J, with 11 bases in between. The CDR3 spans 13 residues.

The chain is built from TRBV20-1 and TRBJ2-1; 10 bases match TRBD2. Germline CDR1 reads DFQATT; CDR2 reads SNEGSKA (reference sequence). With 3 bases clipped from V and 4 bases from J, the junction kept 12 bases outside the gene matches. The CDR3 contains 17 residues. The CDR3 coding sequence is TGCAGTGCTAGTGCCGGGACTAGCGCGAATGTTTACAATGAGCAGTTCTTC. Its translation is CSASAGTSANVYNEQFF.

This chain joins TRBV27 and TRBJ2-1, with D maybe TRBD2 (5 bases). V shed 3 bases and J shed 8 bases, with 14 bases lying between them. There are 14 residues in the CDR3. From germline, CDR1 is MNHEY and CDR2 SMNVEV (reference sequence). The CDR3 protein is CASSFTPGRDEQFF. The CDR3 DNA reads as TGTGCCAGCAGTTTTACCCCGGGAAGGGATGAGCAGTTCTTC.

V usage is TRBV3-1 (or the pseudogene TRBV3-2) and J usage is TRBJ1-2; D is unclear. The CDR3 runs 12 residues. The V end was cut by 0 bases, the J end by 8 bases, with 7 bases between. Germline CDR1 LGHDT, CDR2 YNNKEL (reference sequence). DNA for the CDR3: TGTGCCAGCAGCCAAGAGTCGGGGGGCTACACCTTC. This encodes CASSQESGGYTF.

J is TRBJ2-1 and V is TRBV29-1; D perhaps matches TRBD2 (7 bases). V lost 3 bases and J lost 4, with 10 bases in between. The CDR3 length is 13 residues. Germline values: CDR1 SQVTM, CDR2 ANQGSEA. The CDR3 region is CSVEGRGYNEQFF. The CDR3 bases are TGCAGCGTTGAGGGGAGGGGGTACAATGAGCAGTTCTTC.

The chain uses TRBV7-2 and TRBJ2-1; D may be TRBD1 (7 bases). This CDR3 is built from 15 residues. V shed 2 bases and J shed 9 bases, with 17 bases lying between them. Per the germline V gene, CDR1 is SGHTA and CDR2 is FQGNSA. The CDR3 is CASSLRLVQGGEQFF. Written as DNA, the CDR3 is TGTGCCAGCAGCTTACGTTTAGTGCAGGGGGGTGAGCAGTTCTTC.

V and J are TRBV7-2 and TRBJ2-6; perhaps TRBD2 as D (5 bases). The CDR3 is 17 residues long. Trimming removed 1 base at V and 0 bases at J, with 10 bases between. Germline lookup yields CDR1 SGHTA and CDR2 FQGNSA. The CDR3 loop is CASSLGRVGSGANVLTF. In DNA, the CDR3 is TGTGCCAGCAGCTTAGGGCGGGTTGGCTCTGGGGCCAACGTCCTGACTTTC.

The CDR3 sequence is CAWSGPGTGQYF. For the CDR3, the DNA is TGTGCCTGGAGTGGCCCCGGGACAGGGCAGTACTTC. V and J are TRBV30 and TRBJ2-7; 8 nucleotides agree with TRBD1. Germline V gene data show CDR1 as GTSNPN and CDR2 as SVGIG (reference sequence). The CDR3 contains 12 residues. J lost 9 bases, V lost 1 base, and 5 bases had no gene match.

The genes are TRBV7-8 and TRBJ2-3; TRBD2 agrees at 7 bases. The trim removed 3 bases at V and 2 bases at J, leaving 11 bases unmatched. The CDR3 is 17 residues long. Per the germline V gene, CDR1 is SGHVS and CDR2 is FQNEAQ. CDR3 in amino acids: CASSFGDPGGNTDTQYF. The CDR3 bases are TGTGCCAGCAGCTTTGGGGACCCGGGGGGAAACACAGATACGCAGTATTTT.

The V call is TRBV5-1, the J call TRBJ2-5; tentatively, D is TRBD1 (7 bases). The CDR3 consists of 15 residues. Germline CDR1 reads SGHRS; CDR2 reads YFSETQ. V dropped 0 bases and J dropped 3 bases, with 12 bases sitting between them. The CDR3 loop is CASSLARGVKETQYF. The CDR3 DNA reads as TGCGCCAGCAGCTTGGCCAGGGGGGTTAAAGAGACCCAGTACTTC. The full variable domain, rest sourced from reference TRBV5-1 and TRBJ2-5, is KAGVTQTPRYLIKTRGQQVTLSCSPISGHRSVSWYQQTPGQGLQFLFEYFSETQRNKGNFPGRFSGRQFSNSRSEMNVSTLELGDSALYLCASSLARGVKETQYFGPGTRLLVL.

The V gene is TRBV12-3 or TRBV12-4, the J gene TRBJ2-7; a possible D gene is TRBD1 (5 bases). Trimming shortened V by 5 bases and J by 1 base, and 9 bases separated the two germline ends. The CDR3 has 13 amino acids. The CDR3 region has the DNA TGTGCCAGCAGTCCCCGACAGTCCTACGAGCAGTACTTC. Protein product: CASSPRQSYEQYF.

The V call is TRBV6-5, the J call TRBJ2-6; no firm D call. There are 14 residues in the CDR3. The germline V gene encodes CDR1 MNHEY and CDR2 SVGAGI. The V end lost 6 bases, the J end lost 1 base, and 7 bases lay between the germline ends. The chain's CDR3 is CASRPMSGANVLTF. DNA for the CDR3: TGTGCCAGCAGACCTATGTCTGGGGCCAACGTCCTGACTTTC.

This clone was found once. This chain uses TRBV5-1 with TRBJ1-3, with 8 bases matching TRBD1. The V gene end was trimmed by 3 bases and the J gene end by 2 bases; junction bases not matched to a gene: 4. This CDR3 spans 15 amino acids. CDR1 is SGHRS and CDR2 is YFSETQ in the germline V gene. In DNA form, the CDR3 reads TGCGCCAGCAGCTCTGTGGGACAGGCTGGAAACACCATATATTTT. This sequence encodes CASSSVGQAGNTIYF.

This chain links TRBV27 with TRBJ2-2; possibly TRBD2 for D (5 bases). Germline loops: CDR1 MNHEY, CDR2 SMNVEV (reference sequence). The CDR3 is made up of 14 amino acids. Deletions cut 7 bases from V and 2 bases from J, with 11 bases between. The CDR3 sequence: CASKRTANTGELFF. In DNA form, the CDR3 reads TGTGCCAGCAAGCGGACTGCCAACACCGGGGAGCTGTTTTTT.

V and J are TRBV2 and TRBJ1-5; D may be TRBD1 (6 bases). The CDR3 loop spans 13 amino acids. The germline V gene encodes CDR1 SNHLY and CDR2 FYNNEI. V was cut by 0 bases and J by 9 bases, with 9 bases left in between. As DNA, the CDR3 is TGTGCCAGCAGTGAAGCGCCCAGGGGGCCCCAGCATTTT. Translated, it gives CASSEAPRGPQHF.

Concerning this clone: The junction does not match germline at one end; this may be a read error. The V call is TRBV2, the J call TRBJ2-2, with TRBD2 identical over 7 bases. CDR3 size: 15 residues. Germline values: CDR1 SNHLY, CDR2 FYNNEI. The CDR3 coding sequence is TGTGCCAACAGTGGGGGGGAGATTTCTCCCGGGGAGCTGTTTTTT. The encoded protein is CANSGGEISPGELFF.

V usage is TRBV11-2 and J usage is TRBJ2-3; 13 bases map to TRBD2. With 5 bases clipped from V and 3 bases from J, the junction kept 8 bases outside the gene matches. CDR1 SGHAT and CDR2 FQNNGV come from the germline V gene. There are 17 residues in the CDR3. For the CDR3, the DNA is TGTGCCAGCAGCCTATGGACTAGCGGGGGAGGAACAGATACGCAGTATTTT. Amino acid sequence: CASSLWTSGGGTDTQYF.

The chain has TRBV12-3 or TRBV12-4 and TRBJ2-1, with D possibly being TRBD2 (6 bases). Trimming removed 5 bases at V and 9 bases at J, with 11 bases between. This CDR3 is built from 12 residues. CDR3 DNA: TGTGCCAGCAGTGTGACTAGATCTGAGCAGTTCTTC. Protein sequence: CASSVTRSEQFF.

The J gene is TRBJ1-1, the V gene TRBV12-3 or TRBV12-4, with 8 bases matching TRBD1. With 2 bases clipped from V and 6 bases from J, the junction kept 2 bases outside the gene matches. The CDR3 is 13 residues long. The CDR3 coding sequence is TGTGCCAGCAGTTTAATGACAGGGGCTGAAGCTTTCTTT. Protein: CASSLMTGAEAFF.

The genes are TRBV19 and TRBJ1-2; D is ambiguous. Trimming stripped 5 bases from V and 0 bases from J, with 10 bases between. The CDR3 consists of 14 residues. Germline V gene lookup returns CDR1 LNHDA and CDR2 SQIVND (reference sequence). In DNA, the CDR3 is TGTGCCAGTAGTCCCCGACAAGCTAACTATGGCTACACCTTC. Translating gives CASSPRQANYGYTF.

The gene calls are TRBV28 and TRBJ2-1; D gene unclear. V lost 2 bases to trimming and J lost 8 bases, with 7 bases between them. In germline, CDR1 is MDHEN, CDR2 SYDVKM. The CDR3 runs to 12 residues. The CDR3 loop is CASSLLRYEQFF. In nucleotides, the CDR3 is TGTGCCAGCAGTTTACTACGGTATGAGCAGTTCTTC.

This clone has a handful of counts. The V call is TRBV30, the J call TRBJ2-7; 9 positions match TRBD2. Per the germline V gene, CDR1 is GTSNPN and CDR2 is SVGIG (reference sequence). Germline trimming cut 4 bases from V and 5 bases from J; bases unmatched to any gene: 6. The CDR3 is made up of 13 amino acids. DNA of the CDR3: TGTGCCTGGACTGCGGGAGGGCCAAACGAGCAGTACTTC. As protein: CAWTAGGPNEQYF.

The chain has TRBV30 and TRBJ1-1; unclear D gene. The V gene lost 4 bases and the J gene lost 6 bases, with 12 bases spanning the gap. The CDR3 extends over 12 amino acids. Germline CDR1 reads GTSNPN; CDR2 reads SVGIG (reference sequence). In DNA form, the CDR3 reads TGTGCCTGGATCCGGAGTCTCTCTGAAGCTTTCTTT. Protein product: CAWIRSLSEAFF.

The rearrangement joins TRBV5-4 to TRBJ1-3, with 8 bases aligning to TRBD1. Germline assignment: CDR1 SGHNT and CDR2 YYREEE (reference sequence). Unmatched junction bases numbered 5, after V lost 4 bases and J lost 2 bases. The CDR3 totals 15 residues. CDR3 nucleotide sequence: TGTGCCAGCAGCCTTACAGGGGGTGCTGGAAACACCATATATTTT. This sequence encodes CASSLTGGAGNTIYF.

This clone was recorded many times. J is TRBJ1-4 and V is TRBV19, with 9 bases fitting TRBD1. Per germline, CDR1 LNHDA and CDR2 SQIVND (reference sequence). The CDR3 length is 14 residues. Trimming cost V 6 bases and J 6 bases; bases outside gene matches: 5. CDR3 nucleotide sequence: TGTGCCAGTAGCAGCGGGACAGGGTATGAAAAACTGTTTTTT. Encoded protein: CASSSGTGYEKLFF.

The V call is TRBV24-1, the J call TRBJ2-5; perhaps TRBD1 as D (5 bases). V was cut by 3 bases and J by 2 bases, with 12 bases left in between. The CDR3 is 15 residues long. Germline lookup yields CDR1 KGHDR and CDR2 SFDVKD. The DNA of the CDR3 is TGTGCCACCAGTGATCCAGTACAGGAACAAGAGACCCAGTACTTC. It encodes CATSDPVQEQETQYF.

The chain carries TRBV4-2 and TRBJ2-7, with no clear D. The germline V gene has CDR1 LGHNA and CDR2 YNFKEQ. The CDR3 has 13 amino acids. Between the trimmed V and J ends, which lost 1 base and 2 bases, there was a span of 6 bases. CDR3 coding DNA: TGTGCCAGCAGCCAAGGCGGCGCCTACGAGCAGTACTTC. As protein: CASSQGGAYEQYF.

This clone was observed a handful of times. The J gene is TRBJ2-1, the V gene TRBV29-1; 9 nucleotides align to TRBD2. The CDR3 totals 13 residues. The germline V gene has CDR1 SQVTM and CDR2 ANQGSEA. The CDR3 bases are TGCACCATGGGAGCGGGAGGTGTCGGGGAGCAGTTCTTC. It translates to CTMGAGGVGEQFF.